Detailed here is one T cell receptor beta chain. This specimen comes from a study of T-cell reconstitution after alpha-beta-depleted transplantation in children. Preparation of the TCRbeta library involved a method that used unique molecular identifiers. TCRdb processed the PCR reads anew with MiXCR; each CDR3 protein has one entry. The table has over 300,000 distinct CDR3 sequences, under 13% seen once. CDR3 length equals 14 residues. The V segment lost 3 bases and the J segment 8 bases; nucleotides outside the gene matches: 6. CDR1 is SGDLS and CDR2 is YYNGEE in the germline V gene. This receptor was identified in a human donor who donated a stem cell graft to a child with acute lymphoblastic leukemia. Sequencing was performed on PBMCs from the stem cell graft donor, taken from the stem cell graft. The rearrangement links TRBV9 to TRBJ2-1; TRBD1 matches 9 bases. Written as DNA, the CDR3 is TGTGCCAGCAGCGCCGGACAGGGGAGCGATGAGCAGTTCTTC. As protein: CASSAGQGSDEQFF.